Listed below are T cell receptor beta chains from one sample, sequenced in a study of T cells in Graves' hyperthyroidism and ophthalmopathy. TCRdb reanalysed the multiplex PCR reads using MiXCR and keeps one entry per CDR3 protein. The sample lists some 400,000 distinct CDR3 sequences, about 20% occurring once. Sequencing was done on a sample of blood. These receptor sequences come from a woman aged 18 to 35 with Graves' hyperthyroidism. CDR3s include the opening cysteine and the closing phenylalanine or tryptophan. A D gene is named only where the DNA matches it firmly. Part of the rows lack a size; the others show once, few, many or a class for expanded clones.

CDR3aa: CAISATDTGEQYF
CDR3nt: TGTGCCATCAGTGCTACGGACACCGGCGAGCAGTACTTC
d_gene: NA
v_gene: TRBV10-3
j_gene: TRBJ2-7
abundance: many

CDR3aa: CASSEERALEEQYF
CDR3nt: TGTGCCAGCAGTGAAGAAAGGGCCTTGGAGGAGCAGTACTTC
d_gene: NA
v_gene: TRBV6-1
j_gene: TRBJ2-7
abundance: many

CDR3aa: CASSEPRGSLEAFF
CDR3nt: TGTGCCAGCAGTGAACCCAGGGGATCCCTTGAAGCTTTCTTT
d_gene: NA
v_gene: TRBV6-1
j_gene: TRBJ1-1
abundance: many

CDR3aa: CASRGQGESYEQYF
CDR3nt: TGTGCCAGCCGCGGGCAGGGGGAATCCTACGAGCAGTACTTC
d_gene: TRBD1
v_gene: TRBV6-5
j_gene: TRBJ2-7
abundance: many

CDR3aa: CASSYRDREGYTF
CDR3nt: TGTGCCAGCAGTTACAGGGACAGGGAAGGCTACACCTTC
d_gene: TRBD1
v_gene: TRBV6-5
j_gene: TRBJ1-2
abundance: many

CDR3aa: CASGNSGQTEAFF
CDR3nt: TGTGCTAGTGGAAACTCAGGGCAGACTGAAGCTTTCTTT
d_gene: NA
v_gene: TRBV12-5
j_gene: TRBJ1-1
abundance: NA

CDR3aa: CASTPRGGLPGELFF
CDR3nt: TGCGCCAGCACCCCACGCGGGGGGCTACCCGGGGAGCTGTTTTTT
d_gene: TRBD2
v_gene: TRBV4-1
j_gene: TRBJ2-2
abundance: NA

CDR3aa: CASSGSSGGQETQYF
CDR3nt: TGTGCCAGCAGCGGCTCTAGCGGGGGGCAAGAGACCCAGTACTTC
d_gene: TRBD2
v_gene: TRBV3-1
j_gene: TRBJ2-5
abundance: NA

CDR3aa: CASSSGEGYTF
CDR3nt: TGTGCCAGCAGCTCCGGGGAAGGCTACACCTTC
d_gene: NA
v_gene: TRBV7-3
j_gene: TRBJ1-2
abundance: once

CDR3aa: CAWKGGFGGHEQYF
CDR3nt: TGTGCCTGGAAGGGAGGGTTCGGTGGCCACGAGCAGTACTTC
d_gene: TRBD2
v_gene: TRBV30
j_gene: TRBJ2-7
abundance: many

CDR3aa: CAWRKRTEAFF
CDR3nt: TGTGCCTGGAGGAAACGAACTGAAGCTTTCTTT
d_gene: NA
v_gene: TRBV30
j_gene: TRBJ1-1
abundance: many

CDR3aa: CASRESNGSGYTF
CDR3nt: TGCGCCAGCAGGGAATCTAACGGGAGTGGCTACACCTTC
d_gene: NA
v_gene: TRBV30
j_gene: TRBJ1-2
abundance: NA

CDR3aa: CASRLAGVGYTF
CDR3nt: TGTGCCAGCAGACTGGCAGGGGTTGGCTACACCTTC
d_gene: NA
v_gene: TRBV2
j_gene: TRBJ1-2
abundance: many

CDR3aa: CASSPGLPREQYF
CDR3nt: TGTGCCAGCAGCCCGGGACTCCCCCGCGAGCAGTACTTC
d_gene: NA
v_gene: TRBV5-6
j_gene: TRBJ2-7
abundance: NA

CDR3aa: CASSLETYEQYF
CDR3nt: TGTGCCAGCAGCTTGGAGACCTACGAGCAGTACTTC
d_gene: NA
v_gene: TRBV5-5
j_gene: TRBJ2-7
abundance: many

CDR3aa: CASSSPDAGNTIYF
CDR3nt: TGTGCCAGCAGTTCCCCCGACGCTGGAAACACCATATATTTT
d_gene: NA
v_gene: TRBV27
j_gene: TRBJ1-3
abundance: NA

CDR3aa: CASSRTGERGTQYF
CDR3nt: TGTGCCAGCAGCCGGACCGGGGAACGGGGGACCCAGTACTTC
d_gene: NA
v_gene: TRBV7-9
j_gene: TRBJ2-5
abundance: NA

CDR3aa: CASSYGQEEETQYF
CDR3nt: TGTGCCAGCAGTTACGGACAGGAGGAAGAGACCCAGTACTTC
d_gene: TRBD1
v_gene: TRBV6-2/TRBV6-3
j_gene: TRBJ2-5
abundance: NA

CDR3aa: CASSFPGRGTEAFF
CDR3nt: TGTGCCAGCAGCTTTCCAGGGAGGGGGACTGAAGCTTTCTTT
d_gene: NA
v_gene: TRBV5-5
j_gene: TRBJ1-1
abundance: many

CDR3aa: CASSLTGRLGETQYF
CDR3nt: TGTGCCAGCAGTTTAACAGGGAGGCTGGGTGAGACCCAGTACTTC
d_gene: NA
v_gene: TRBV28
j_gene: TRBJ2-5
abundance: many

CDR3aa: CASSPGDLQYF
CDR3nt: TGTGCCAGCTCACCGGGTGACTTGCAGTACTTC
d_gene: NA
v_gene: TRBV18
j_gene: TRBJ2-7
abundance: many